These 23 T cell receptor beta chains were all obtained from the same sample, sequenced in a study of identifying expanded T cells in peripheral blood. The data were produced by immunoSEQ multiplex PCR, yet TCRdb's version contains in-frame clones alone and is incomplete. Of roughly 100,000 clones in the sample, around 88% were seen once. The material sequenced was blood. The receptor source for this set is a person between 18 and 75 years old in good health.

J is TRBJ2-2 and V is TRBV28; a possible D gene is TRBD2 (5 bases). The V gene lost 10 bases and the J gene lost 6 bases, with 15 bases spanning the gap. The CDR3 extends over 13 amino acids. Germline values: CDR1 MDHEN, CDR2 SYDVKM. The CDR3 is CATALGSAGELFF. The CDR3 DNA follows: TGTGCCACCGCCCTCGGTAGCGCCGGGGAGCTGTTTTTT.

The CDR3 DNA follows: TGTGCCAGTAGCGCTCAGGGGGCGCTTACCCATGGCTACACCTTC. Its protein is CASSAQGALTHGYTF. The chain combines TRBV19 with TRBJ1-2, with TRBD1 identical over 8 bases. The CDR3 runs to 15 residues. Germline loops: CDR1 LNHDA, CDR2 SQIVND (reference sequence). The trim removed 6 bases at V and 6 bases at J, leaving 12 bases unmatched. Supplemented by reference TRBV19 and TRBJ1-2, the full variable domain reads DGGITQSPKYLFRKEGQNVTLSCEQNLNHDAMYWYRQDPGQGLRLIYYSQIVNDFQKGDIAEGYSVSREKKESFPLTVTSAQKNPTAFYLCASSAQGALTHGYTFGSGTRLTVV.

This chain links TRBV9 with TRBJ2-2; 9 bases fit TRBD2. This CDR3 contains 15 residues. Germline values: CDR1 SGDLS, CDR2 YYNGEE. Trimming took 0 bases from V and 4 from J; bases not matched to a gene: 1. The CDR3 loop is CASSVELAGTGELFF. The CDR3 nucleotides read TGTGCCAGCAGCGTAGAACTAGCGGGCACCGGGGAGCTGTTTTTT.

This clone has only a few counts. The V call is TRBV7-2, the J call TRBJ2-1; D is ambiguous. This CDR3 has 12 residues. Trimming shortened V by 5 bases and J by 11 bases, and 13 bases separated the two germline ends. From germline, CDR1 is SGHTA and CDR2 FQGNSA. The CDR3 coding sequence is TGTGCCAGCAGCCAAGAAAGCACAAAGCAGTTCTTC. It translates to CASSQESTKQFF.

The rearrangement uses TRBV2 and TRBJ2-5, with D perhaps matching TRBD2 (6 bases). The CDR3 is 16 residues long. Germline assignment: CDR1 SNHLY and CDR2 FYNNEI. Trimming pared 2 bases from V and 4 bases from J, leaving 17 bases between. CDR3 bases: TGTGCCAGCAGTGAAAACCCGGGGGTGGGAGCAGAGACCCAGTACTTC. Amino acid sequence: CASSENPGVGAETQYF.

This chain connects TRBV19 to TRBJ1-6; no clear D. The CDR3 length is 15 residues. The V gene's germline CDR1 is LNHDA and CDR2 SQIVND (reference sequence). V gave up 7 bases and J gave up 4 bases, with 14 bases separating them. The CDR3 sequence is CASKTALGYNSPLHF. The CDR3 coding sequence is TGTGCCAGTAAAACAGCGCTGGGATATAATTCACCCCTCCACTTT.

This chain's CDR3 is CASTRQGSMNTEAFF. DNA of the CDR3: TGTGCCAGCACCCGACAGGGATCCATGAACACTGAAGCTTTCTTT. The rearrangement links TRBV13 to TRBJ1-1; 7 positions match TRBD1. This CDR3 is 15 amino acids long. Unmatched junction bases numbered 8, after V lost 7 bases and J lost 0 bases. In germline, CDR1 is PRHDT, CDR2 FYEKMQ (reference sequence).

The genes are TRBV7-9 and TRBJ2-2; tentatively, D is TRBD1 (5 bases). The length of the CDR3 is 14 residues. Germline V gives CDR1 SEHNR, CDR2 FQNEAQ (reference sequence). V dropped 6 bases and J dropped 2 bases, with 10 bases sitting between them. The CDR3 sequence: CASSLQGNTGELFF. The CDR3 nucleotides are TGTGCCAGCAGTTTGCAGGGTAACACCGGGGAGCTGTTTTTT.

CDR3: CASSSGTENTGELFF. CDR3 DNA: TGTGCCAGCAGCTCCGGGACAGAGAACACCGGGGAGCTGTTTTTT. The V gene is TRBV5-4, the J gene TRBJ2-2; 7 nucleotides line up with TRBD1. The CDR3 consists of 15 residues. Germline V gene lookup returns CDR1 SGHNT and CDR2 YYREEE (reference sequence). V lost 3 bases and J lost 1; bases outside the gene matches: 3.

CDR3 nucleotides: TGTGCCAGCAGCCCGCGGACTAGTGAGCAGTTCTTC. This gives the protein CASSPRTSEQFF. The V and J genes are TRBV7-9 and TRBJ2-1; 7 bases line up with TRBD2. Germline lookup yields CDR1 SEHNR and CDR2 FQNEAQ (reference sequence). The CDR3 runs 12 residues. V dropped 5 bases and J dropped 9; count of bases not matched to a gene: 4. The full variable domain, its missing parts supplied by reference TRBV7-9 and TRBJ2-1, is DTGVSQNPRHKITKRGQNVTFRCDPISEHNRLYWYRQTLGQGPEFLTYFQNEAQLEKSRLLSDRFSAERPKGSFSTLEIQRTEQGDSAMYLCASSPRTSEQFFGPGTRLTVL.

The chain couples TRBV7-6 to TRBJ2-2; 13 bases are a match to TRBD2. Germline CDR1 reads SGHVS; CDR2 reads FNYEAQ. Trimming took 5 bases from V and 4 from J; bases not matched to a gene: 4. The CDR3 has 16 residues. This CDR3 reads CASSPGLAGSTGELFF. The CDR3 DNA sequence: TGTGCCAGCAGCCCGGGACTAGCGGGGAGCACCGGGGAGCTGTTTTTT.

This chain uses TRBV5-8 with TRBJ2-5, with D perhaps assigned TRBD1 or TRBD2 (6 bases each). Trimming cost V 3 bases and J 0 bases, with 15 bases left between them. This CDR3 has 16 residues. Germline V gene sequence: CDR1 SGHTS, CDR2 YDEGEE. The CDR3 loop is CASSSGDTSYQETQYF. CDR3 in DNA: TGTGCCAGCAGCTCGGGGGACACATCGTACCAAGAGACCCAGTACTTC.

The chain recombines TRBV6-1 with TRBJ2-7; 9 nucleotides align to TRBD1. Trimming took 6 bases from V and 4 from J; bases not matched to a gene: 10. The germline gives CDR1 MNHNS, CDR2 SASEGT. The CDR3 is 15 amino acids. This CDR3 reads CASRHRDRDFYEQYF. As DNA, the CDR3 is TGTGCCAGCAGACACCGGGACAGGGATTTTTACGAGCAGTACTTC.

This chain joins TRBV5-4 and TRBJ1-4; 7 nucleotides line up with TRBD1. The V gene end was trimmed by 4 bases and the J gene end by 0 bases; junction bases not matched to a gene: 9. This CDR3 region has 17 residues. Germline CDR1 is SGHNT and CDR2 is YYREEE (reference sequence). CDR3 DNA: TGTGCCAGCAGCGGTGGCAGGGGGAGTTCAACTAATGAAAAACTGTTTTTT. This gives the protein CASSGGRGSSTNEKLFF.

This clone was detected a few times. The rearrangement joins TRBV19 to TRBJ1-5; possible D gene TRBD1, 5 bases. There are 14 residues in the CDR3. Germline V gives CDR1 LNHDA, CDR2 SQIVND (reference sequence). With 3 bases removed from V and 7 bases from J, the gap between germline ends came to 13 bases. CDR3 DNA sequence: TGTGCCAGTAGTATCCAGCAGGGCGGCCAGCCCCAGCATTTT. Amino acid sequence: CASSIQQGGQPQHF.

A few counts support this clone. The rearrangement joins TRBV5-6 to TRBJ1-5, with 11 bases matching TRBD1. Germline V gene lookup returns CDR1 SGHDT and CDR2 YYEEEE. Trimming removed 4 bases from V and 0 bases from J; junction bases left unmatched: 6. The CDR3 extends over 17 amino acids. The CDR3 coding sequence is TGTGCCAGCAGCCAATGGGACAGGGGGTATAGCAATCAGCCCCAGCATTTT. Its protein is CASSQWDRGYSNQPQHF.

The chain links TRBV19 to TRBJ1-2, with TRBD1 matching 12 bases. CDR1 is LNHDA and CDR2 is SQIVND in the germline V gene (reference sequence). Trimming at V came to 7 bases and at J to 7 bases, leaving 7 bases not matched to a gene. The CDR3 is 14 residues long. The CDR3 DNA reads TGTGCCAGTACAGAGGGACAGGGGGCGCTTGGCTACACCTTC. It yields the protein CASTEGQGALGYTF. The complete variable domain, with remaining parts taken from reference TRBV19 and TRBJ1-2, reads DGGITQSPKYLFRKEGQNVTLSCEQNLNHDAMYWYRQDPGQGLRLIYYSQIVNDFQKGDIAEGYSVSREKKESFPLTVTSAQKNPTAFYLCASTEGQGALGYTFGSGTRLTVV.

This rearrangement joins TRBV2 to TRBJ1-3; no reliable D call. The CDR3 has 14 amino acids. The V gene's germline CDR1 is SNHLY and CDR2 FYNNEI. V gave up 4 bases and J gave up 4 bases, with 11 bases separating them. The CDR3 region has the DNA TGTGCCAGCAGTGTGAAAGGCTCCGGAAACACCATATATTTT. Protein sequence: CASSVKGSGNTIYF. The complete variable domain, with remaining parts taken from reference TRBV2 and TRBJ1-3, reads EPEVTQTPSHQVTQMGQEVILRCVPISNHLYFYWYRQILGQKVEFLVSFYNNEISEKSEIFDDQFSVERPDGSNFTLKIRSTKLEDSAMYFCASSVKGSGNTIYFGEGSWLTVV.

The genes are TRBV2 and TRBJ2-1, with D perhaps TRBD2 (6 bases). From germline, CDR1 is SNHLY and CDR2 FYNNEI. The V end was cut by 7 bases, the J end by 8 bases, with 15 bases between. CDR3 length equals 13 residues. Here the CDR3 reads CASTRREGDEQFF. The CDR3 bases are TGTGCCAGCACGCGGAGGGAAGGGGATGAGCAGTTCTTC.

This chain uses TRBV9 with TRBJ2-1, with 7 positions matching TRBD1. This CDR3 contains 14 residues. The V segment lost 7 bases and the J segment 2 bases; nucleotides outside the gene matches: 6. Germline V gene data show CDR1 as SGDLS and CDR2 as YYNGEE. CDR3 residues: CASEKTGPYNEQFF. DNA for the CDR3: TGTGCCAGCGAAAAGACAGGGCCCTACAATGAGCAGTTCTTC.

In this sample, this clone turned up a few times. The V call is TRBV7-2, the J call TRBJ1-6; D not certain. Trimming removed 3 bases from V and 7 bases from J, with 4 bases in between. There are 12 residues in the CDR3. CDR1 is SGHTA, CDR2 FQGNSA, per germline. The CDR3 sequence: CASSLENSPLHF. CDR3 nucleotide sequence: TGTGCCAGCAGCTTGGAAAATTCACCCCTCCACTTT.

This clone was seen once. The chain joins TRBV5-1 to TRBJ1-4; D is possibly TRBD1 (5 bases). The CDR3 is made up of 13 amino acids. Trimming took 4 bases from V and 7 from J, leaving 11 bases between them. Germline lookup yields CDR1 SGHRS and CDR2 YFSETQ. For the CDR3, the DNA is TGCGCCAGCAGCGGACAATTCGGTGAAAAACTGTTTTTT. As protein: CASSGQFGEKLFF.

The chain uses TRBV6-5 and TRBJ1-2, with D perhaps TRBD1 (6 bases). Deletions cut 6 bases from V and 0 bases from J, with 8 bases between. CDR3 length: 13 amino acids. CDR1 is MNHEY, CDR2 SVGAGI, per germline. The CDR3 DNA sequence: TGTGCCAGCAGCAACAGGGCTAACTATGGCTACACCTTC. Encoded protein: CASSNRANYGYTF.